These 25 T cell receptor beta chains were all obtained from the same sample, sequenced in a study of graft-versus-host responses after intestinal transplantation. Using immunoSEQ multiplex PCR, the repertoire was profiled, and TCRdb retains in-frame clones only, with some absent. The data contain 90,000 to 130,000 clones, 80% to 95% of them singletons. What these receptors recognize is not known. The material sequenced was unstimulated CD8+ T cells sorted from spleen or lymph node cells, taken before intestinal transplant. Receptors were obtained from a human donor who received an intestinal transplant.

Only a few counts were recorded for this clone. The V gene is TRBV7-9, the J gene TRBJ2-7, with D possibly TRBD2 on 5 matching bases. Germline V CDR1 and CDR2: SEHNR, FQNEAQ (reference sequence). Trimming stripped 3 bases from V and 7 bases from J, with 10 bases between. The CDR3 runs to 12 residues. The CDR3, as DNA: TGTGCCAGCAGCTTTAGGGAGTGGGAGCAGTACTTC. Protein sequence: CASSFREWEQYF.

This rearrangement joins TRBV28 to TRBJ2-7, with D possibly called TRBD1 or TRBD2 (5 bases each). Germline V CDR1 and CDR2: MDHEN, SYDVKM. Trimming stripped 5 bases from V and 6 bases from J, with 23 bases between. CDR3 length: 16 amino acids. This CDR3 reads CASSPPLRGAFAEQYF. CDR3 nucleotide sequence: TGTGCCAGCAGTCCGCCCTTGAGGGGCGCTTTTGCCGAGCAGTACTTC.

The chain has TRBV7-9 and TRBJ2-7; possibly TRBD1 or TRBD2 for D (5 bases each). This CDR3 has 13 amino acids. Germline CDR1 and CDR2: SEHNR and FQNEAQ (reference sequence). V was shortened by 5 bases and J by 6 bases, with 14 bases between the two germline ends. As DNA, the CDR3 is TGTGCCAGCAGCCCGCTATCAGGGACCGAGCAGTACTTC. Its translation is CASSPLSGTEQYF.

This clone appeared a few times. This sequence joins TRBV6-4 and TRBJ2-1, with D perhaps assigned TRBD1 or TRBD2 (5 bases each). V lost 4 bases and J 8 bases, leaving 6 bases between the germline ends. The germline gives CDR1 MRHNA, CDR2 SNTAGT. The CDR3 extends over 11 amino acids. CDR3 DNA sequence: TGTGCCAGCAGTGTGGGGGATGAGCAGTTCTTC. This sequence encodes CASSVGDEQFF.

The chain employs TRBV10-1 and TRBJ2-7; D is possibly TRBD2 (6 bases). CDR3 length: 13 amino acids. The germline CDR1 and CDR2 sequences are WNHNN and SYGVQD (reference sequence). Trimming took 2 bases from V and 4 from J, leaving 9 bases between them. CDR3 loop: CASSELGGYEQYF. DNA for the CDR3: TGCGCCAGCAGTGAGCTCGGGGGATACGAGCAGTACTTC.

The V call is TRBV7-8, the J call TRBJ2-1, with a tentative D call TRBD2 (6 bases). CDR3 length equals 16 residues. Trimming shortened V by 3 bases and J by 8 bases, and 20 bases separated the two germline ends. Germline CDR1 is SGHVS and CDR2 is FQNEAQ. The CDR3 nucleotides read TGTGCCAGCAGCTTGGAGGGAGTAGTAGTAATCGATGAGCAGTTCTTC. It is translated as CASSLEGVVVIDEQFF.

For this clone: One end of the junction does not line up with germline, which may come from a read error. The gene calls are TRBV7-7 and TRBJ2-1; 8 bases are a match to TRBD2. The CDR3 contains 15 residues. Germline CDR1 is SSHAT and CDR2 is FNYEAQ (reference sequence). The CDR3 is CASSLAPISGDEQFF. DNA for the CDR3: TGTGCTAGCAGCTTAGCTCCCATTAGCGGGGATGAGCAGTTCTTC.

V and J are TRBV20-1 and TRBJ2-7; D gene ambiguous. This CDR3 is built from 11 residues. Trimming cost V 0 bases and J 5 bases, with 5 bases left between them. Germline-derived CDR1 and CDR2 are DFQATT and SNEGSKA (reference sequence). Here the CDR3 reads CSARESHEQYF. DNA for the CDR3: TGCAGTGCTAGAGAATCCCACGAGCAGTACTTC.

The J gene is TRBJ2-3, the V gene TRBV6-5; D possibly corresponds to TRBD1 (6 bases). V was shortened by 6 bases and J by 0 bases, with 13 bases between the two germline ends. Germline-derived CDR1 and CDR2 are MNHEY and SVGAGI. This CDR3 comprises 15 residues. The CDR3 is CASSRQVSSTDTQYF. In DNA, the CDR3 is TGTGCCAGCAGCCGACAGGTCTCAAGCACAGATACGCAGTATTTT.

A few counts support this clone. V and J are TRBV4-1 and TRBJ2-1; the D gene is possibly TRBD2 (6 bases). The germline V gene has CDR1 MGHRA and CDR2 YSYEKL. This CDR3 comprises 13 residues. Trimming removed 3 bases from V and 7 bases from J, with 10 bases in between. CDR3 sequence reads: CASSQSGVNEQFF. The CDR3 nucleotides are TGCGCCAGCAGCCAGTCGGGGGTAAATGAGCAGTTCTTC.

The rearrangement joins TRBV7-3 to TRBJ2-1; weak D call: TRBD2 (6 bases). This CDR3 is built from 16 residues. Deletions cut 1 base from V and 0 bases from J, with 10 bases between. Germline CDR1 and CDR2: SGHTA and FQGTGA. The DNA of the CDR3 is TGTGCCAGCAGCTTAAGCGGAGGGGACTCCTACAATGAGCAGTTCTTC. It translates to CASSLSGGDSYNEQFF.

The chain is built from TRBV9 and TRBJ1-2; D is unresolved. Germline V gene sequence: CDR1 SGDLS, CDR2 YYNGEE. V shed 0 bases and J shed 8 bases, with 11 bases lying between them. CDR3 length: 13 amino acids. CDR3 DNA sequence: TGTGCCAGCAGCGTAGTGGGCTTTGAAGGCTACACCTTC. Translation: CASSVVGFEGYTF. Filled out from reference TRBV9 and TRBJ1-2, the complete variable domain reads DSGVTQTPKHLITATGQRVTLRCSPRSGDLSVYWYQQSLDQGLQFLIQYYNGEERAKGNILERFSAQQFPDLHSELNLSSLELGDSALYFCASSVVGFEGYTFGSGTRLTVV.

About this clone itself: Other nucleotide sequences from this sample produce the same CDR3. The gene calls are TRBV19 and TRBJ1-1; possible D gene TRBD1, 5 bases. The CDR3 totals 13 residues. The V gene lost 3 bases and the J gene lost 2 bases, with 7 bases spanning the gap. The germline V gene has CDR1 LNHDA and CDR2 SQIVND (reference sequence). The CDR3 loop is CASSIGGNTEAFF. The CDR3 DNA reads TGTGCCAGTAGTATTGGGGGAAACACTGAAGCTTTCTTT.

CDR3 coding DNA: TGCGCCACTCGGGCAGATAGCTCCTACGAGCAGTACTTC. This encodes CATRADSSYEQYF. V usage is TRBV5-1 and J usage is TRBJ2-7; D gene uncertain. Germline lookup yields CDR1 SGHRS and CDR2 YFSETQ. The CDR3 extends over 13 amino acids. Trimming removed 9 bases from V and 0 bases from J, with 13 bases in between.

The rearrangement links TRBV15 to TRBJ1-3, with D perhaps TRBD1 (6 bases). V lost 0 bases and J lost 6, with 12 bases in between. This CDR3 is built from 15 residues. The germline gives CDR1 LNHNV, CDR2 YYDKDF (reference sequence). This CDR3 reads CATSRDAGQLNTIYF. The CDR3 DNA sequence: TGTGCCACCAGCAGAGATGCCGGACAGCTAAACACCATATATTTT.

This chain uses TRBV27 with TRBJ2-7, with a weak D call TRBD2 (6 bases). Between the trimmed V and J ends, which lost 4 bases and 5 bases, there was a span of 18 bases. The CDR3 loop spans 15 amino acids. CDR1 and CDR2 (germline): MNHEY, SMNVEV (reference sequence). The CDR3 DNA follows: TGTGCCAGCAGTTCATTGATGAGCCCGGGAGACGAGCAGTACTTC. Protein: CASSSLMSPGDEQYF.

This rearrangement joins TRBV4-1 to TRBJ1-4; TRBD1 is a possible D gene (5 bases). The V end lost 1 base, the J end lost 15 bases, and 24 bases lay between the germline ends. CDR3 length: 16 residues. Germline V gives CDR1 MGHRA, CDR2 YSYEKL. The CDR3 reads CASSQGGRGPVNRVFF. As DNA, the CDR3 is TGCGCCAGCAGCCAAGGAGGAAGGGGTCCCGTGAATCGAGTGTTTTTT.

The chain uses TRBV5-1 and TRBJ2-7, with TRBD2 matching 8 bases. V shed 2 bases and J 7 bases; nucleotides not matched to a gene: 11. Germline V gene data show CDR1 as SGHRS and CDR2 as YFSETQ. The CDR3 length is 15 residues. The CDR3 sequence: CASSFGGRSHDEQYF. CDR3 sequence (DNA): TGCGCCAGCAGCTTTGGCGGGAGGTCTCACGATGAGCAGTACTTC.

The chain combines TRBV11-2 with TRBJ2-3; either TRBD1 or TRBD2 may supply D (5 bases each). V lost 4 bases, J lost 1 base, and 15 bases lay in between. This CDR3 is built from 16 residues. The V gene's germline CDR1 is SGHAT and CDR2 FQNNGV. CDR3 amino acids: CASSSGTLARTDTQYF. The CDR3 nucleotides read TGTGCCAGCAGCTCAGGGACCCTCGCCCGCACAGATACGCAGTATTTT. Looking up the rest from reference TRBV11-2 and TRBJ2-3 gives the full variable domain: EAGVAQSPRYKIIEKRQSVAFWCNPISGHATLYWYQQILGQGPKLLIQFQNNGVVDDSQLPKDRFSAERLKGVDSTLKIQPAKLEDSAVYLCASSSGTLARTDTQYFGPGTRLTVL.

The rearrangement uses TRBV19 and TRBJ2-1; no clear D. This CDR3 contains 18 residues. CDR1 and CDR2 from the germline V gene are LNHDA and SQIVND (reference sequence). The germline V and J ends were trimmed by 4 bases and 0 bases, with 19 bases remaining between them. The CDR3 reads CASSTPQVSSVSYNEQFF. Here the CDR3 DNA reads TGTGCCAGTAGTACCCCCCAGGTGAGCTCAGTCTCCTACAATGAGCAGTTCTTC.

V is TRBV14 and J is TRBJ1-2; D remains ambiguous. The CDR3 has 12 amino acids. Trimming left V 4 bases short and J 7 bases short, with 10 bases between. Germline V lookup: CDR1 SGHDN, CDR2 FVKESK. CDR3 residues: CASSPRYCGYTF. As DNA, the CDR3 is TGTGCCAGCAGCCCCAGGTATTGTGGCTACACCTTC.

The rearrangement uses TRBV11-1 and TRBJ2-7, with D perhaps given as TRBD1 or TRBD2 (5 bases each). V lost 5 bases and J 2 bases, leaving 13 bases between the germline ends. Germline V gene sequence: CDR1 SGHAT, CDR2 FQDESV (reference sequence). The CDR3 consists of 14 residues. The CDR3 spells CASSRVGTPYEQYF. In DNA form, the CDR3 reads TGTGCCAGCAGCCGGGTGGGGACCCCCTACGAGCAGTACTTC.

The chain has TRBV19 and TRBJ1-1; D is uncertain. V lost 2 bases to trimming and J lost 0 bases, with 16 bases between them. This CDR3 is built from 17 residues. Germline V lookup: CDR1 LNHDA, CDR2 SQIVND (reference sequence). The chain's CDR3 is CASSILGSFSMNTEAFF. The CDR3 DNA reads TGTGCCAGTAGTATATTGGGCTCATTCAGCATGAACACTGAAGCTTTCTTT.

The chain joins TRBV13 to TRBJ2-2; a weak D match, TRBD2 (5 bases). The germline V and J ends were trimmed by 5 bases and 1 base, with 14 bases remaining between them. The CDR3 is 16 residues long. Germline V CDR1 and CDR2: PRHDT, FYEKMQ (reference sequence). The CDR3 sequence: CASSPRWGVNTGELFF. CDR3 DNA sequence: TGTGCCAGCAGCCCAAGATGGGGAGTGAACACCGGGGAGCTGTTTTTT.

This clone was detected once. The chain combines TRBV6-5 with TRBJ2-3; D is undetermined. The length of the CDR3 is 14 residues. The V and J ends lost 5 bases and 0 bases respectively, with 9 bases between them. Germline V gives CDR1 MNHEY, CDR2 SVGAGI. The CDR3 reads CASSLVESTDTQYF. The CDR3 DNA reads TGTGCCAGCAGTCTAGTGGAAAGCACAGATACGCAGTATTTT.